This T cell receptor (beta chain) derives from a study of identical twins. Whole-study results and caveats: Partly confounded zero-insertion analyses could result from invariant MAIT and iNKT cells. Models underestimated TCR alpha sharing (out-of-frame) in monozygotic twins.

Addition of a universal primer site occurred through template switching, and cDNA carried unique molecular identifiers. In TCRdb, the 5' RACE reads were re-called with MiXCR into one record per CDR3 protein. The data hold under 900,000 distinct CDR3 sequences, with 9% to 15% observed a single time. Germline V gives CDR1 DFQATT, CDR2 SNEGSKA (reference sequence). The V and J ends lost 3 bases and 7 bases respectively, with 10 bases between them. The CDR3 length is 12 residues. For this clonotype: The antigen is undetermined.

These data were likewise used in another study, on yellow fever vaccine responses in identical twins.

The sequenced sample was PBMCs. This rearrangement joins TRBV20-1 to TRBJ2-1, with TRBD2 as a possible D gene (5 bases). The TCR was taken from a woman between 18 and 29 years old in good health. The CDR3: CSASGKENEQFF. The CDR3 DNA follows: TGCAGTGCTAGCGGGAAAGAGAATGAGCAGTTCTTC.